This passage covers 22 T cell receptor beta chains from one sample sequenced in a study of control samples from healthy donors and cancer patients. TCRdb keeps only in-frame clones here, not all; method: immunoSEQ multiplex PCR. The table shows 95,000 to 150,000 clones, with around 89% occurring only once. Sequencing used blood. The receptors here all came from a man aged 35-49 years in good health.

This chain joins TRBV20-1 and TRBJ2-7, with TRBD2 matching over 13 bases. V lost 3 bases to trimming and J lost 0 bases; unmatched junction nucleotides: 2. CDR1 and CDR2 (germline): DFQATT, SNEGSKA (reference sequence). The CDR3 is 15 amino acids. The CDR3 sequence is CSASGTSGDSYEQYF. The CDR3 DNA follows: TGCAGTGCTAGTGGGACTAGCGGGGACTCCTACGAGCAGTACTTC.

V and J are TRBV5-1 and TRBJ1-6, with D maybe TRBD1 (6 bases). The CDR3 runs to 15 residues. V was pared by 4 bases and J by 8 bases, with 16 bases between. Germline values: CDR1 SGHRS, CDR2 YFSETQ. The CDR3 is CASSIEGVSDSPLHF. CDR3 nucleotides: TGCGCCAGCAGCATAGAGGGGGTTTCTGATTCACCCCTCCACTTT.

V usage is TRBV6-5 and J usage is TRBJ2-3, with TRBD1 as a possible D gene (6 bases). This CDR3 has 13 residues. The germline V gene has CDR1 MNHEY and CDR2 SVGAGI. V was shortened by 6 bases and J by 3 bases, with 10 bases between the two germline ends. The CDR3 reads CASSPGVTDTQYF. The CDR3 DNA sequence: TGTGCCAGCAGCCCAGGGGTAACAGATACGCAGTATTTT.

J is TRBJ1-4 and V is TRBV5-1; D is perhaps TRBD1 (5 bases). The V end lost 0 bases, the J end lost 3 bases, and 15 bases lay between the germline ends. The CDR3 has 17 residues. CDR1 is SGHRS and CDR2 is YFSETQ in the germline V gene. In nucleotides, the CDR3 is TGCGCCAGCAGCTTGGAGGGTCGGCAGGGTTCTAATGAAAAACTGTTTTTT. This codes for CASSLEGRQGSNEKLFF.

This clone is labeled as medium-sized (0.01 to 0.1%). The same CDR3 arises from other DNA sequences in this sample as well. The chain employs TRBV19 and TRBJ1-3; no clear D. The CDR3 consists of 13 residues. Germline V gene sequence: CDR1 LNHDA, CDR2 SQIVND (reference sequence). With 5 bases removed from V and 2 bases from J, the gap between germline ends came to 7 bases. In DNA form, the CDR3 reads TGTGCCAGTAGTCCCGGAACTGGAAACACCATATATTTT. Translation gives CASSPGTGNTIYF.

This clone has a single count. The rearrangement joins TRBV18 to TRBJ1-6; D not resolved. The CDR3 extends over 14 amino acids. V lost 0 bases and J 9 bases, leaving 9 bases between the germline ends. From germline, CDR1 is KGHSH and CDR2 LQKENI. The CDR3, as DNA: TGTGCCAGCTCACCACCTGGGGTCGGTTCACCCCTCCACTTT. Encoded protein: CASSPPGVGSPLHF.

This clone was seen only once. This chain joins TRBV6-5 and TRBJ2-3, with D uncertain. Trimming stripped 6 bases from V and 1 base from J, with 14 bases between. This CDR3 comprises 15 residues. Germline CDR1 MNHEY, CDR2 SVGAGI. CDR3 DNA sequence: TGTGCCAGCAGGGGTACACCATCGGGCACAGATACGCAGTATTTT. As protein: CASRGTPSGTDTQYF.

The chain joins TRBV3-1 (or the pseudogene TRBV3-2) to TRBJ2-3; D might be TRBD1 (6 bases). The CDR3 has 16 residues. Trimming stripped 4 bases from V and 0 bases from J, with 14 bases between. Germline values: CDR1 LGHDT, CDR2 YNNKEL (reference sequence). CDR3 residues: CASSPQTGLSTDTQYF. In DNA, the CDR3 is TGTGCCAGCAGCCCCCAGACAGGACTCAGCACAGATACGCAGTATTTT.

CDR3 coding DNA: TGCAGCGTTGAAGGCGAACAGGGAGTTATGAATGAGCAGTTCTTC. Translating it yields CSVEGEQGVMNEQFF. This chain connects TRBV29-1 to TRBJ2-1, with TRBD1 as a possible D gene (6 bases). This CDR3 has 15 amino acids. V was trimmed by 1 base and J by 7 bases, leaving 17 bases between them. Germline V gene data show CDR1 as SQVTM and CDR2 as ANQGSEA.

The rearrangement uses TRBV27 and TRBJ1-5; 11 bases fit TRBD1. With V trimmed by 0 bases and J by 2 bases, 6 bases remained unmatched. Germline CDR1 MNHEY, CDR2 SMNVEV (reference sequence). The CDR3 extends over 18 amino acids. This CDR3 is CASSLSRTGGVGNQPQHF. In DNA form, the CDR3 reads TGTGCCAGCAGTTTATCCCGGACAGGGGGCGTTGGCAATCAGCCCCAGCATTTT.

The rearrangement joins TRBV19 to TRBJ2-1; 7 bases fit TRBD2. Germline values: CDR1 LNHDA, CDR2 SQIVND (reference sequence). The CDR3 is 15 amino acids. Trimming removed 3 bases from V and 5 bases from J; junction bases left unmatched: 7. CDR3 DNA: TGTGCCAGTAGTATTCCGGGACTAAGTAACAATGAGCAGTTCTTC. Amino acids: CASSIPGLSNNEQFF.

The chain uses TRBV4-1 and TRBJ2-5; 12 bases match TRBD1. J lost 5 bases, V lost 1 base, and 2 bases had no gene match. Per germline, CDR1 MGHRA and CDR2 YSYEKL. The CDR3 is made up of 15 amino acids. CDR3 sequence reads: CASSQGDRGHETQYF. CDR3 coding DNA: TGCGCCAGCAGCCAAGGGGACAGGGGGCATGAGACCCAGTACTTC.

CDR3 residues: CASRMGYTQYF. The DNA of the CDR3 is TGCGCCAGCAGGATGGGCTATACGCAGTATTTT. The chain employs TRBV4-1 and TRBJ2-3; D gene ambiguous. Germline V gene sequence: CDR1 MGHRA, CDR2 YSYEKL. V was shortened by 6 bases and J by 7 bases, with 8 bases between the two germline ends. The CDR3 runs to 11 residues.

The chain uses TRBV7-9 and TRBJ2-2; 7 nucleotides align to TRBD1. V gave up 5 bases and J gave up 1 base; unmatched junction bases: 4. Germline CDR1 reads SEHNR; CDR2 reads FQNEAQ (reference sequence). The CDR3 has 15 residues. The CDR3 here is CASSLGTVNTGELFF. CDR3 sequence (DNA): TGTGCCAGCAGCCTTGGGACAGTGAACACCGGGGAGCTGTTTTTT.

A word on this clone: The same CDR3 is also encoded by other DNA sequences in this sample. The chain recombines TRBV6-1 with TRBJ1-5, with TRBD1 matching over 10 bases. The CDR3 extends over 16 amino acids. J was trimmed by 6 bases and V by 3 bases; bases with no gene match: 8. The germline V gene has CDR1 MNHNS and CDR2 SASEGT. The CDR3 spells CASSEGDRGRGQPQHF. The DNA for the CDR3 is TGTGCCAGCAGTGAGGGGGACAGGGGCCGGGGTCAGCCCCAGCATTTT.

V and J are TRBV5-1 and TRBJ1-4, with TRBD1 matching over 7 bases. Trimming at V came to 0 bases and at J to 7 bases, leaving 6 bases not matched to a gene. The CDR3 extends over 15 amino acids. From germline, CDR1 is SGHRS and CDR2 YFSETQ. The CDR3 spells CASSLDGTETEKLFF. CDR3 sequence (DNA): TGCGCCAGCAGCTTGGACGGGACAGAAACTGAAAAACTGTTTTTT.

The genes are TRBV12-3 or TRBV12-4 and TRBJ1-2; D is unresolved. V gave up 2 bases and J gave up 4 bases, with 5 bases separating them. The CDR3 is 12 amino acids. For the CDR3, the DNA is TGTGCCAGCAGTTTATTGAGCTATGGCTACACCTTC. Translation: CASSLLSYGYTF.

This sequence joins TRBV9 and TRBJ2-2, with 8 positions matching TRBD2. Trimming removed 1 base from V and 0 bases from J; junction bases left unmatched: 11. The CDR3 runs 19 residues. Germline CDR1 SGDLS, CDR2 YYNGEE. The CDR3 sequence: CASSVSLGLVISNTGELFF. As DNA, the CDR3 is TGTGCCAGCAGCGTATCGCTGGGACTAGTTATCTCGAACACCGGGGAGCTGTTTTTT.

This clone was seen only once. The rearrangement uses TRBV21-1 and TRBJ2-3; TRBD2 reflects the table's D call only, with no check against the DNA. TRBV21-1 is marked as a pseudogene. The CDR3 sequence is 16 residues long. The CDR3 nucleotides read TGTGCCAGCACACCAAACGGGACTAAGCTAGGAGATACGCAGTATTTT. Protein: CASTPNGTKLGDTQYF.

The chain joins TRBV19 to TRBJ2-2, with D tentatively TRBD1 (5 bases). The CDR3 totals 15 residues. Trimming took 1 base from V and 4 from J, leaving 10 bases between them. CDR1 and CDR2 from the germline V gene are LNHDA and SQIVND (reference sequence). This chain's CDR3 is CASSIAGIGTGELFF. CDR3 bases: TGTGCCAGTAGTATAGCAGGGATCGGCACCGGGGAGCTGTTTTTT.

The rearrangement uses TRBV27 and TRBJ2-2; D call uncertain. Germline V gene data show CDR1 as MNHEY and CDR2 as SMNVEV (reference sequence). This CDR3 contains 14 residues. Trimming shortened V by 3 bases and J by 4 bases, and 9 bases separated the two germline ends. Written as DNA, the CDR3 is TGTGCCAGCAGTTTCCGTTCGGGCACCGGGGAGCTGTTTTTT. Amino acid sequence: CASSFRSGTGELFF.

V is TRBV12-3 or TRBV12-4 and J is TRBJ1-2; TRBD1 might be the D (5 bases). V lost 5 bases and J lost 6, with 13 bases in between. CDR3 length equals 13 residues. The CDR3 loop reads CASSTQGPDGYTF. The CDR3 region has the DNA TGTGCCAGCAGTACTCAGGGACCCGATGGCTACACCTTC.